These T cell receptor beta chains were read from a single sample in a study of blood T cell repertoires in COVID-19. Here immunoSEQ multiplex PCR was the method, and the copy in TCRdb shows in-frame clones only, minus some. There are some 200,000 clones in the sample; nearly 85% occur only once, and over 1% lies in the top ten. The sample comprised peripheral blood. These receptors all stem from a woman between 25 and 40 years old with COVID-19, enrolled during active disease. The CDR3 runs from the conserved cysteine through the conserved F or W. D genes are given only for firm matches. Clone size is given for some rows only: seen once, a few or many times, or a class if the clone is expanded.

-,TRBJ2-2,-,TRBV19,16,CASSARVGANTGELFF,TGTGCCAGTAGCGCCCGCGTCGGGGCGAACACCGGGGAGCTGTTTTTT
few,TRBJ2-2,-,TRBV7-9,18,CASSLVSLRSANTGELFF,TGTGCCAGCAGCTTAGTTTCCCTACGGTCCGCGAACACCGGGGAGCTGTTTTTT
-,TRBJ2-3,TRBD2,TRBV10-3,15,CAISASGGLADTQYF,TGTGCCATCAGTGCTAGCGGGGGGCTAGCGGATACGCAGTATTTT
once,TRBJ1-2,-,TRBV6-2/TRBV6-3,14,CASSTPGGSGGYTF,TGTGCCAGCAGCACCCCCGGGGGGTCAGGCGGCTACACCTTC
-,TRBJ2-7,TRBD1,TRBV3-1/TRBV3-2,15,CASSQGRDRGYEQYF,TGTGCCAGCAGCCAAGGGAGGGACAGGGGGTACGAGCAGTACTTC
-,TRBJ2-7,-,TRBV5-6,14,CASSSFGYSGEQYF,TGTGCCAGCAGCTCCTTCGGGTATTCGGGGGAGCAGTACTTC
many,TRBJ1-1,-,TRBV2,10,CASRGFSAFF,TGTGCCAGCAGGGGCTTTTCAGCTTTCTTT
-,TRBJ1-2,TRBD1,TRBV19,15,CASRPDRGEKYGYTF,TGTGCCAGTAGACCCGACAGGGGGGAGAAGTATGGCTACACCTTC
-,TRBJ1-5,TRBD1,TRBV19,16,CASSNSVTGGNQPQHF,TGTGCCAGTAGTAACTCGGTCACAGGGGGGAATCAGCCCCAGCATTTT
-,TRBJ1-1,TRBD1,TRBV7-9,14,CASQGARVSTEAFF,TGTGCCAGTCAGGGGGCCCGGGTGAGCACTGAAGCTTTCTTT
-,TRBJ2-7,-,TRBV12-5,14,CASGPGLYSYEQYF,TGTGCTAGTGGCCCAGGACTGTACTCCTACGAGCAGTACTTC
-,TRBJ1-3,TRBD1,TRBV5-4,15,CASSFPGTAGNTIYF,TGTGCCAGCAGCTTCCCCGGGACAGCCGGAAACACCATATATTTT
once,TRBJ1-5,-,TRBV27,15,CASSYDSPGNQPQHF,TGTGCCAGCAGCTACGACTCCCCGGGCAATCAGCCCCAGCATTTT
-,TRBJ1-4,TRBD1,TRBV5-1,14,CASSPGQEGEKLFF,TGCGCCAGCAGCCCCGGACAGGAGGGGGAAAAACTGTTTTTT
-,TRBJ2-5,TRBD2,TRBV5-3,15,CARSPIGTSRLFQYF,TGTGCCAGAAGTCCGATCGGGACTAGTCGATTATTCCAGTACTTC
-,TRBJ1-1,-,TRBV7-8,16,CASSSVRQGTGTEAFF,TGTGCCAGCAGCTCCGTCCGCCAGGGGACGGGCACTGAAGCTTTCTTT
once,TRBJ2-5,-,TRBV9,13,CASSTGQKETQYF,TGTGCCAGCAGCACCGGACAGAAAGAGACCCAGTACTTC
-,TRBJ2-3,TRBD2,TRBV7-3,17,CASSFAGLAGKADTQYF,TGTGCCAGCAGCTTCGCGGGACTAGCGGGGAAGGCAGATACGCAGTATTTT
-,TRBJ2-2,-,TRBV14,16,CASSHGGRPNTGELFF,TGTGCCAGCAGCCACGGAGGTCGGCCGAACACCGGGGAGCTGTTTTTT
-,TRBJ1-4,-,TRBV12-1,17,CASSFVCLLDRGEKLFF,TGTGCCAGCAGCTTTGTATGTTTATTGGACAGGGGCGAAAAACTGTTTTTT
-,TRBJ2-1,TRBD2,TRBV3-1/TRBV3-2,16,CASSQVWASGYNEQFF,TGTGCCAGCAGCCAAGTCTGGGCTAGCGGCTACAATGAGCAGTTCTTC
-,TRBJ1-3,TRBD1,TRBV3-1/TRBV3-2,16,CASSQDPTGSGNTIYF,TGTGCCAGCAGCCAAGATCCGACAGGGTCGGGAAACACCATATATTTT
-,TRBJ1-2,-,TRBV14,13,CASSPGGSYGYTF,TGTGCCAGCAGCCCCGGGGGGAGCTATGGCTACACCTTC
-,TRBJ2-5,-,TRBV5-6,11,CASSLSETQYF,TGTGCCAGCAGCTTAAGCGAGACCCAGTACTTC
-,TRBJ2-5,-,TRBV11-2,16,CASSPGRGQRQETQYF,TGTGCCAGCAGCCCCGGGCGGGGACAGCGTCAAGAGACCCAGTACTTC
-,TRBJ2-7,-,TRBV7-9,12,CASSPRGGEQYF,TGTGCCAGCAGCCCCCGAGGTGGGGAGCAGTACTTC
-,TRBJ1-1,TRBD1,TRBV7-3,13,CASSEQGDTEAFF,TGTGCCAGCAGCGAGCAGGGGGACACTGAAGCTTTCTTT
-,TRBJ1-2,TRBD1,TRBV9,14,CASSVGAGGYGYTF,TGTGCCAGCAGCGTAGGAGCAGGGGGCTATGGCTACACCTTC
-,TRBJ2-3,-,TRBV28,15,CASSSRTVSTDTQYF,TGTGCCAGCAGCTCGAGGACTGTTAGCACAGATACGCAGTATTTT
-,TRBJ2-2,-,TRBV2,13,CASRPRVTGELFF,TGTGCCAGCAGGCCCAGGGTCACCGGGGAGCTGTTTTTT
-,TRBJ2-7,-,TRBV19,13,CASRTFDSYEQYF,TGTGCCAGTAGGACCTTCGACAGCTACGAGCAGTACTTC
-,TRBJ1-1,-,TRBV30,13,CAWSVGGSTEAFF,TGTGCCTGGAGTGTAGGTGGGAGCACTGAAGCTTTCTTT
-,TRBJ2-5,TRBD2,TRBV27,15,CASSLIAGGGETQYF,TGTGCCAGCAGTTTAATCGCGGGAGGGGGAGAGACCCAGTACTTC
-,TRBJ2-7,-,TRBV23-1,16,CASSQEDRSPTYEQYF,TGCGCCAGCAGTCAAGAAGACAGGTCCCCTACCTACGAGCAGTACTTC
few,TRBJ2-1,-,TRBV5-1,13,CASARGPYNEQFF,TGCGCCAGCGCCAGGGGCCCCTACAATGAGCAGTTCTTC
-,TRBJ2-7,TRBD2,TRBV27,14,CASSPSTSGIQQYF,TGTGCCAGCAGTCCTTCGACTAGCGGGATCCAACAGTACTTC
once,TRBJ2-1,-,TRBV5-4,14,CASSLDKGYNEQFF,TGTGCCAGCAGCTTGGACAAGGGGTACAATGAGCAGTTCTTC
-,TRBJ1-1,TRBD1,TRBV25-1,13,CASSRQGSTEAFF,TGTGCCAGCAGCCGACAGGGTAGCACTGAAGCTTTCTTT
-,TRBJ1-1,TRBD1,TRBV7-9,18,CASSLVPRGQPRNTEAFF,TGTGCCAGCAGCTTAGTACCCAGGGGGCAGCCTCGGAACACTGAAGCTTTCTTT
-,TRBJ2-3,-,TRBV18,16,CASSPLPGVNTDTQYF,TGTGCCAGCTCACCACTCCCGGGGGTGAACACAGATACGCAGTATTTT